This T cell receptor beta chain was found in a study of a mutant IDH1 vaccine in newly diagnosed glioma. Study-level background: Vaccination started 4-6 weeks after radiotherapy alone, or with temozolomide cycles.

Per germline, CDR1 SGDLS and CDR2 YYNGEE. CDR3 size: 15 residues. Of note for this clone: Its antigen remains unknown.

The assay was immunoSEQ multiplex PCR, and TCRdb's table has in-frame clones only and misses some. Among some 49,000 clones listed, roughly 72% were seen once. Time point here: week 47, end of study. Doses of 300 ug of mutant IDH1 20-mer peptide were given with topical imiquimod. This sequence joins TRBV9 and TRBJ2-7, with a tentative D call TRBD2 (6 bases). Judging by the DNA end, TRBJ2-1 fits better; the J call may be wrong. The TCR comes from a middle-aged woman with glioma. Some clones in this sample may be carry-over from other donors' samples. The sequences come from PBMCs, collected from a glioma patient whose treatment included an IDH1 peptide vaccine. CDR3 DNA: TGTGCCAGCAGCTTAGCGGTTAGCTCCTACAATGAGCAGTTCTTC. This codes for CASSLAVSSYNEQFF.